This TCR beta chain comes out of a study of blood T cells in healthy people across ages. The authors ran a second PCR of roughly 6 to 12 cycles using a sample-barcoded 5' primer and a J-beta primer mix. Each CDR3 protein gets one entry after TCRdb re-called the 5' RACE reads with MiXCR. Among approximately 800,000 distinct CDR3 sequences, roughly three fifths were seen once, and the ten largest hold roughly 26%. General study points: The unsorted PBMCs prevented any conclusive comparison of naive versus antigen-experienced cells.

CDR3 length equals 18 residues. Germline V gene lookup returns CDR1 SGHDN and CDR2 FVKESK. The J segment lost 3 bases and the V segment lost 1 base, leaving 9 bases of the junction unmatched. Concerning this clonotype: Its cognate antigen is unknown.

Donors ranged from 6 to 90 years old and were healthy Caucasians in Russia. Total RNA, at least 5 micrograms per sample, was extracted from PBMCs. The sample consisted of blood. The receptor comes from a man aged 40-55 years in good health. This rearrangement joins TRBV14 to TRBJ2-3; 11 bases are a match to TRBD2. CDR3 residues: CASSQGALSGRATDTQYF. The CDR3 bases are TGTGCCAGCAGCCAAGGGGCCCTTAGCGGGAGGGCGACAGATACGCAGTATTTT.